This T cell receptor beta chain is from a study of T cell repertoires in cytomegalovirus infection. Study-wide context: Newly reported HLA-C-restricted and thoroughly characterized HLA-B-restricted CMV epitopes were employed. Evidence of both CMV infection and a matching HLA type came from public TCR beta signatures.

From the reads, TCRdb called clonotypes with MiXCR, one entry per CDR3 protein. The sample shows tens of thousands of distinct CDR3 sequences, roughly a quarter of them seen only once. General study results and limits: Predominance within the ex vivo response was attributable to HLA-C-restricted CMV-specific TCR beta clonotypes. Identification of carriers of CMV plus the relevant HLA was performed using cumulative public TCR beta family frequency.

This clonotype was observed a few times. Its specificity is not known. Source: CD8+ T cells from cultured PBMCs, taken from culture after CMV antigen stimulation. The TCR comes from a human donor in good health (CMV status not recorded). Some clones in this sample may be carry-over from other donors' samples.

The CDR3 loop is CASSQGSAHEQYF. The CDR3, as DNA: TGTGCCAGCAGCCAAGGTTCGGCCCACGAGCAGTACTTC. This chain uses TRBV14 with TRBJ2-7; D is undetermined. The V gene lost 1 base and the J gene lost 5 bases, with 9 bases spanning the gap. Germline CDR1 and CDR2: SGHDN and FVKESK. The CDR3 spans 13 residues.